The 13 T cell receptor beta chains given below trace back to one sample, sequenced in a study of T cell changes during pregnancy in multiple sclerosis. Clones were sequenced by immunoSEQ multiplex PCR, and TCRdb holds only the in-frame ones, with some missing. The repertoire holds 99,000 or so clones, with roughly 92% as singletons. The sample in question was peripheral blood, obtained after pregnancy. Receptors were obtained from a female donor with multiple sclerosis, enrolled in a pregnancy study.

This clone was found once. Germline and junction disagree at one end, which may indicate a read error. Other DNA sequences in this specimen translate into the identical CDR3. The CDR3 loop is CASSLGGRTEAFF. CDR3 coding DNA: TGTGCCAGCAGCTTGGGGGGGCGGACTGAAGCTTTTTTT. The chain is built from TRBV5-6 and TRBJ1-1; the D gene is possibly TRBD1 (6 bases). The CDR3 contains 13 residues. CDR1 and CDR2 from the germline V gene are SGHDT and YYEEEE.

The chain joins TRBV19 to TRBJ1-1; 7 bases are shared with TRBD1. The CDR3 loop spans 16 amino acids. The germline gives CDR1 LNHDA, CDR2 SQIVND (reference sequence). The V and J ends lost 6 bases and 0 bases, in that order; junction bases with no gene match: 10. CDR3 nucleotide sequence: TGTGCCAGTAGCGCGAATTCCGGGACAGTGAACACTGAAGCTTTCTTT. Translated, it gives CASSANSGTVNTEAFF.

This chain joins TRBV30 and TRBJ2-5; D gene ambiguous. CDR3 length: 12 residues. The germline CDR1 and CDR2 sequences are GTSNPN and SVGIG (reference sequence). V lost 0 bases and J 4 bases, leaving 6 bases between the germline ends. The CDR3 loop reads CAWSVARETQYF. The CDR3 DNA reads TGTGCCTGGAGTGTGGCTAGAGAGACCCAGTACTTC.

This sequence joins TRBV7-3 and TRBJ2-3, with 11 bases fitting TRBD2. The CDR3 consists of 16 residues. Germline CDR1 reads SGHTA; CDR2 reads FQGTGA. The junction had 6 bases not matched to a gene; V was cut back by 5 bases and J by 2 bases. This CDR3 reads CASSGGTSGFTDTQYF. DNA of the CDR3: TGTGCCAGCAGCGGCGGGACTAGCGGCTTCACAGATACGCAGTATTTT.

This CDR3 is CASSQGQREAFF. DNA for the CDR3: TGTGCCAGCAGCCAGGGACAGCGTGAAGCTTTCTTT. This rearrangement joins TRBV4-2 to TRBJ1-1, with 7 bases lining up with TRBD1. This CDR3 has 12 amino acids. Germline trimming cut 3 bases from V and 7 bases from J; bases unmatched to any gene: 2. Per the germline V gene, CDR1 is LGHNA and CDR2 is YNFKEQ.

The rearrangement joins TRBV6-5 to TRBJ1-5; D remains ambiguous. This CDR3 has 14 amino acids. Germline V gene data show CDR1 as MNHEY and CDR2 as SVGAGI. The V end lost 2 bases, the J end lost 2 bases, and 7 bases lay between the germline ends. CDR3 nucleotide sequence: TGTGCCAGCAGTTACAGGGAGGGCAATCAGCCCCAGCATTTT. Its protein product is CASSYREGNQPQHF.

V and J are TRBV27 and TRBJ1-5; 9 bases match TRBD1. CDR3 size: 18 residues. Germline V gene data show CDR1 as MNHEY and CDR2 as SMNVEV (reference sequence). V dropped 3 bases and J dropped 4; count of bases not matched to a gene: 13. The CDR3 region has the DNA TGTGCCAGCAGTTTCCCGACAACAGGGGGCGAATGGAATCAGCCCCAGCATTTT. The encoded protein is CASSFPTTGGEWNQPQHF.

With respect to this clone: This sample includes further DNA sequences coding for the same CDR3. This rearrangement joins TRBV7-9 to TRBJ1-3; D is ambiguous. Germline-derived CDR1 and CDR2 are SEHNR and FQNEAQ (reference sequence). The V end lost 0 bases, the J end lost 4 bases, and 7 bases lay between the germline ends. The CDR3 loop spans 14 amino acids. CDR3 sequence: CASSLAGSGNTIYF. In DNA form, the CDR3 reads TGTGCCAGCAGCTTAGCAGGGAGCGGAAACACCATATATTTT. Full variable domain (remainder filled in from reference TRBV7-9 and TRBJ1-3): DTGVSQNPRHKITKRGQNVTFRCDPISEHNRLYWYRQTLGQGPEFLTYFQNEAQLEKSRLLSDRFSAERPKGSFSTLEIQRTEQGDSAMYLCASSLAGSGNTIYFGEGSWLTVV.

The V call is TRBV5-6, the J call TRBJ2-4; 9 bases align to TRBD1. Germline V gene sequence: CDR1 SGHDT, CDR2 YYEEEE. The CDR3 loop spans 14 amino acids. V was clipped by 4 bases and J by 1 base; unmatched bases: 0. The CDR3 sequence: CASSGTGAKNIQYF. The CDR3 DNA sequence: TGTGCCAGCAGCGGGACAGGGGCCAAAAACATTCAGTACTTC.

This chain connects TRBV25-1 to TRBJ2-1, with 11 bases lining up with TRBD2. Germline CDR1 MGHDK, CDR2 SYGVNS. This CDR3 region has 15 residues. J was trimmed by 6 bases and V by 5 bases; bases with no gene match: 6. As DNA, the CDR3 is TGTGCCAGCAGTCTTAGCGGGAGGGCCGTCAATGAGCAGTTCTTC. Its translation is CASSLSGRAVNEQFF.

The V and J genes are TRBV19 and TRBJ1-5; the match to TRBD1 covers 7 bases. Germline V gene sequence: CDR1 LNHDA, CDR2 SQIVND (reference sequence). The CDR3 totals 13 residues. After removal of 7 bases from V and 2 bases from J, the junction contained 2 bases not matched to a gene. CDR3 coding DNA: TGTGCCAGTACAACAGGGGGCAATCAGCCCCAGCATTTT. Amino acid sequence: CASTTGGNQPQHF.

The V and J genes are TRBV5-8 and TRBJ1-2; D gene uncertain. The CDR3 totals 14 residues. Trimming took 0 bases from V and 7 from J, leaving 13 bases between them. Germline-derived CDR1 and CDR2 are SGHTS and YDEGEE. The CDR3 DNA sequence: TGTGCCAGCAGCTTGGGGTCCCGCTTCGGTGGCTACACCTTC. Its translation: CASSLGSRFGGYTF.

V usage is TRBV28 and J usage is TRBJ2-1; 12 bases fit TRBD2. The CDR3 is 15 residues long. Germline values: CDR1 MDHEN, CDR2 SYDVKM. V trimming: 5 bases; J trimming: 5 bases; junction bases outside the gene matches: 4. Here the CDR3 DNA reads TGTGCCAGCAGTCCTGGACTAGCGGGGAACAATGAGCAGTTCTTC. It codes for CASSPGLAGNNEQFF.